This TCR beta chain is from a study of T cell responses to AZD1222 COVID-19 vaccine. Sequencing was performed with immunoSEQ multiplex PCR; in TCRdb, only in-frame clones are kept and a portion is missing. Among 130,000 or so clones, 93% were seen once, and the ten largest hold around 0.9%. This clone was seen a handful of times. As yet, its antigen is unknown. Study outcomes and limitations: Elevations in Spike-specific TCR breadth and depth followed administration of two AZD1222 doses. Donors, mostly white British, included more females; clonal diversity was possibly underestimated. Vaccine-associated CD4 TCRs ranged over spike, dominating at 160-218 and 743-854. The reported proportion of spike-specific TCRs targeting unmutated variant regions was nearly half.

The CDR3 covers 17 residues. Per germline, CDR1 SEHNR and CDR2 FQNEAQ (reference sequence). V lost 5 bases to trimming and J lost 3 bases, with 20 bases between them. The sequencing here drew on peripheral blood, taken on day 0 of MenACWY control vaccination. This chain joins TRBV7-9 and TRBJ1-3, with D tentatively TRBD1 (6 bases). The origin of this receptor is an adult in good health. The CDR3 protein is CASSRLKSQGHGNTIYF. In DNA form, the CDR3 reads TGTGCCAGCAGCCGCCTCAAGAGTCAGGGGCATGGAAACACCATATATTTT.